Listed here are 24 T cell receptor beta chains from one sample, sequenced in a study of blood T cells in healthy people across ages. Primers used in a second PCR of about 6 to 11 cycles were a sample-barcoded 5' primer and a J-beta primer mix. MiXCR, applied by TCRdb to the 5' RACE reads, yields one record per CDR3 protein. In the table there are 500,000 to 650,000 distinct CDR3 sequences, around 27% of which are singletons. The data also belong to a second study, concerning T cells of mothers and their children.

Material for sequencing was blood. The receptors here all came from a boy younger than 10 in good health.

This chain connects TRBV20-1 to TRBJ2-3, with D hard to call. In germline, CDR1 is DFQATT, CDR2 SNEGSKA (reference sequence). Trimming took off 4 bases at V and 1 base at J, with 15 bases between the two ends. The CDR3 has 15 amino acids. The CDR3 coding sequence is TGCAGTGCTATACCTGGGAAATGGGGCACAGATACGCAGTATTTT. Protein: CSAIPGKWGTDTQYF.

Only a few counts were recorded for this clonotype. The chain couples TRBV20-1 to TRBJ2-5, with D tentatively TRBD2 (6 bases). The V and J ends lost 5 bases and 1 base respectively, with 17 bases between them. The length of the CDR3 is 15 residues. The germline V gene has CDR1 DFQATT and CDR2 SNEGSKA (reference sequence). The DNA of the CDR3 is TGCAGTGCTTCCACCGCGTCGGGAGCCCAAGAGACCCAGTACTTC. It specifies CSASTASGAQETQYF.

This sequence joins TRBV20-1 and TRBJ1-2, with D unclear. This CDR3 spans 15 amino acids. Trimming cost V 0 bases and J 4 bases, with 15 bases left between them. Germline V gene lookup returns CDR1 DFQATT and CDR2 SNEGSKA (reference sequence). Written as DNA, the CDR3 is TGCAGTGCTAGAGATTTCAGATCTCCGGGCTATGGCTACACCTTC. Amino acids: CSARDFRSPGYGYTF.

The chain joins TRBV7-9 to TRBJ2-5; D could derive from TRBD1 or TRBD2 (5 bases each). The end of the DNA is better explained by TRBJ2-1, so the J call may be wrong. The length of the CDR3 is 15 residues. CDR1 is SEHNR and CDR2 is FQNEAQ in the germline V gene (reference sequence). CDR3 region: CASSSYRDPQDEQFF. The CDR3 region has the DNA TGTGCCAGCAGCTCCTACCGGGACCCGCAGGATGAGCAGTTCTTC.

There are a few counts of this clonotype. CDR3 DNA: TGTGCCAGCAGCGTAGATCGAGGCGGGACAGGGCTCTCACCCCTCCACTTT. Translation: CASSVDRGGTGLSPLHF. The genes are TRBV9 and TRBJ1-6, with 9 nucleotides matching TRBD1. The CDR3 runs 17 residues. The V segment lost 0 bases and the J segment 10 bases; nucleotides outside the gene matches: 11. CDR1 and CDR2 (germline): SGDLS, YYNGEE. The complete variable domain, with remaining parts taken from reference TRBV9 and TRBJ1-6, reads DSGVTQTPKHLITATGQRVTLRCSPRSGDLSVYWYQQSLDQGLQFLIQYYNGEERAKGNILERFSAQQFPDLHSELNLSSLELGDSALYFCASSVDRGGTGLSPLHFGNGTRLTVT.

This chain joins TRBV6-2 or TRBV6-3 and TRBJ2-7, with unresolved D. Trimming took 0 bases from V and 7 from J, leaving 13 bases between them. The CDR3 contains 14 residues. Germline assignment: CDR1 MNHEY and CDR2 SVGEGT. CDR3 nucleotide sequence: TGTGCCAGCAGTTACTCGGGATGGGGTCGGGAGCAGTACTTC. Amino acid sequence: CASSYSGWGREQYF.

This clonotype was seen only a few times. V is TRBV21-1 and J is TRBJ2-5; the D call TRBD1 from the table was never checked on the DNA. TRBV21-1 constitutes a pseudogene. The CDR3 length is 18 residues. CDR3 sequence reads: CASSKVTDPVPVEETQYF. CDR3 in DNA: TGTGCCAGCAGTAAGGTCACAGACCCGGTCCCGGTCGAGGAGACCCAGTACTTC.

The J gene is TRBJ2-3, the V gene TRBV28, with D tentatively TRBD1 (6 bases). V was shortened by 8 bases and J by 2 bases, with 23 bases between the two germline ends. The length of the CDR3 is 17 residues. Per germline, CDR1 MDHEN and CDR2 SYDVKM. In DNA form, the CDR3 reads TGTGCCAGCGCCGGAATGAGCCGGGACACCTACACAGATACGCAGTATTTT. It is translated as CASAGMSRDTYTDTQYF.

This clonotype was counted a few times. The rearrangement joins TRBV7-2 to TRBJ2-7; D gene ambiguous. The CDR3 is 11 residues long. The germline V and J ends were trimmed by 5 bases and 7 bases, with 9 bases remaining between them. Germline V gene sequence: CDR1 SGHTA, CDR2 FQGNSA. The CDR3 region has the DNA TGTGCCAGCAGCAACTCGGTGGAGCAGTACTTC. It yields the protein CASSNSVEQYF.

This clonotype was detected a few times. This sequence joins TRBV7-8 and TRBJ1-2; TRBD1 is a possible D gene (5 bases). V was trimmed by 0 bases and J by 4 bases, leaving 15 bases between them. The CDR3 has 16 amino acids. Germline V CDR1 and CDR2: SGHVS, FQNEAQ. The CDR3: CASSLARAPGAYGYTF. Here the CDR3 DNA reads TGTGCCAGCAGCTTAGCGAGGGCACCTGGGGCCTATGGCTACACCTTC.

The chain carries TRBV6-5 and TRBJ2-7, with 11 bases that match TRBD2. V lost 4 bases and J lost 0; bases outside the gene matches: 20. The CDR3 extends over 21 amino acids. Germline CDR1 reads MNHEY; CDR2 reads SVGAGI. CDR3 in amino acids: CASSCCLAGGRIDSSSYEQYV. In nucleotides, the CDR3 is TGTGCCAGCAGTTGCTGTTTAGCGGGAGGGCGCATCGATTCAAGCTCCTACGAGCAGTACGTC.

This clonotype occurred many times. The rearrangement uses TRBV12-3 or TRBV12-4 and TRBJ1-4; no reliable D call. This CDR3 has 11 residues. The V gene lost 6 bases and the J gene lost 10 bases, with 9 bases spanning the gap. CDR3 sequence reads: CASSLGGKLFF. The DNA for the CDR3 is TGTGCCAGCAGCCTGGGTGGAAAACTGTTTTTT.

This clonotype was seen a few times. This chain connects TRBV29-1 to TRBJ2-1; TRBD1 matches at 8 bases. V lost 3 bases and J lost 6; bases outside the gene matches: 7. The length of the CDR3 is 14 residues. The germline V gene encodes CDR1 SQVTM and CDR2 ANQGSEA. The CDR3 reads CSVDRTGSGNEQFF. CDR3 in DNA: TGCAGCGTTGATAGGACAGGGAGCGGCAATGAGCAGTTCTTC.

This clonotype showed up just a few times. Here the CDR3 reads CSASRWATFGGLGYTF. CDR3 nucleotides: TGCAGTGCTAGCCGTTGGGCGACTTTCGGGGGTCTCGGCTACACCTTC. This sequence joins TRBV20-1 and TRBJ1-2; D possibly corresponds to TRBD1 (5 bases). V lost 3 bases, J lost 8 bases, and 25 bases lay in between. Germline CDR1 reads DFQATT; CDR2 reads SNEGSKA (reference sequence). This CDR3 has 16 residues.

The sample holds a few counts of this clonotype. This chain links TRBV10-3 with TRBJ2-7, with TRBD2 matching 8 bases. This CDR3 is 15 amino acids long. Germline trimming cut 3 bases from V and 3 bases from J; bases unmatched to any gene: 7. CDR1 is ENHRY and CDR2 is SYGVKD in the germline V gene. The CDR3 nucleotides are TGTGCCATCAGTGATGCGATAGCGGGATTCTACGAGCAGTACTTC. Translating it yields CAISDAIAGFYEQYF.

This clonotype was seen only a few times. The chain joins TRBV7-9 to TRBJ2-5; TRBD2 aligns across 8 bases. The CDR3 extends over 18 amino acids. After removal of 4 bases from V and 2 bases from J, the junction contained 15 bases not matched to a gene. CDR1 is SEHNR and CDR2 is FQNEAQ in the germline V gene (reference sequence). Written as DNA, the CDR3 is TGTGCCAGCAGCTCCCTGCGCCCGGGGGGGTCTCCTCAAGAGACCCAGTACTTC. This translates into CASSSLRPGGSPQETQYF.

The chain carries TRBV9 and TRBJ2-5, with TRBD1 matching 7 bases. Trimming cost V 4 bases and J 3 bases; bases outside gene matches: 15. CDR3 length equals 17 residues. The germline V gene encodes CDR1 SGDLS and CDR2 YYNGEE. As DNA, the CDR3 is TGTGCCAGCAGCCCCGACTTCGGGACAGACGAAAAAGAGACCCAGTACTTC. This encodes CASSPDFGTDEKETQYF. Filled out from reference TRBV9 and TRBJ2-5, the complete variable domain reads DSGVTQTPKHLITATGQRVTLRCSPRSGDLSVYWYQQSLDQGLQFLIQYYNGEERAKGNILERFSAQQFPDLHSELNLSSLELGDSALYFCASSPDFGTDEKETQYFGPGTRLLVL.

Only a few counts were recorded for this clonotype. The V call is TRBV6-1, the J call TRBJ2-2; D is unresolved. The CDR3 totals 13 residues. V was cut by 4 bases and J by 5 bases, with 8 bases left in between. Germline CDR1 is MNHNS and CDR2 is SASEGT. The CDR3 sequence is CASSVVETGELFF. The CDR3 bases are TGTGCCAGCAGTGTCGTAGAGACCGGGGAGCTGTTTTTT.

A few counts support this clonotype. V and J are TRBV3-1 and TRBJ1-1, with 7 bases fitting TRBD1. With 7 bases clipped from V and 5 bases from J, the junction kept 10 bases outside the gene matches. Germline lookup yields CDR1 LGHDT and CDR2 YNNKEL (reference sequence). The CDR3 loop spans 14 amino acids. The DNA for the CDR3 is TGTGCCAGCAAGCGCAGGCAGGGGGGGACTGAAGCTTTCTTT. It translates to CASKRRQGGTEAFF.

This clonotype showed up just a few times. V and J are TRBV10-3 and TRBJ2-5; D is uncertain. The J call could be wrong; TRBJ2-1 is a better fit for the DNA end. CDR1 and CDR2 from the germline V gene are ENHRY and SYGVKD. The CDR3 length is 14 residues. CDR3 nucleotide sequence: TGTGCCATCAGTGATCCCGATGCGCTGAATGAGCAGTTCTTC. This sequence encodes CAISDPDALNEQFF.

The chain combines TRBV20-1 with TRBJ2-3; 8 bases are shared with TRBD2. V was pared by 0 bases and J by 1 base, with 0 bases of the junction left unmatched. Germline lookup yields CDR1 DFQATT and CDR2 SNEGSKA (reference sequence). The CDR3 consists of 14 residues. The CDR3 loop reads CSARELAGTDTQYF. The CDR3 DNA follows: TGCAGTGCTAGAGAACTAGCGGGCACAGATACGCAGTATTTT.

J is TRBJ1-4 and V is TRBV4-3; possibly TRBD1 for D (6 bases). The CDR3 sequence is 18 residues long. Germline V CDR1 and CDR2: LGHNA, YSLEER. Between the trimmed V and J ends, which lost 4 bases and 0 bases, there was a span of 18 bases. The CDR3 spells CASSPRGLELATNEKLFF. The CDR3 bases are TGCGCCAGCAGCCCCAGGGGTCTGGAACTTGCAACTAATGAAAAACTGTTTTTT.

A few counts support this clonotype. This chain connects TRBV10-3 to TRBJ2-2, with TRBD2 identical over 9 bases. The length of the CDR3 is 15 residues. The germline V gene has CDR1 ENHRY and CDR2 SYGVKD. V shed 7 bases, J shed 2 bases, and the junction held 5 bases outside the gene matches. CDR3 residues: CAIKSGGTNTGELFF. The CDR3 DNA is TGTGCCATCAAAAGCGGGGGGACCAACACCGGGGAGCTGTTTTTT.

This clonotype was counted a single time. In DNA, the CDR3 is TGCGCCAGCAGCCAAGGGCAACCGGGACGGAGTAATGAAAAACTGTTTTTT. This codes for CASSQGQPGRSNEKLFF. The V and J genes are TRBV4-3 and TRBJ1-4, with D perhaps TRBD1 (5 bases). The CDR3 is 17 residues long. CDR1 LGHNA and CDR2 YSLEER come from the germline V gene. The V and J ends lost 1 base and 4 bases respectively, with 16 bases between them.